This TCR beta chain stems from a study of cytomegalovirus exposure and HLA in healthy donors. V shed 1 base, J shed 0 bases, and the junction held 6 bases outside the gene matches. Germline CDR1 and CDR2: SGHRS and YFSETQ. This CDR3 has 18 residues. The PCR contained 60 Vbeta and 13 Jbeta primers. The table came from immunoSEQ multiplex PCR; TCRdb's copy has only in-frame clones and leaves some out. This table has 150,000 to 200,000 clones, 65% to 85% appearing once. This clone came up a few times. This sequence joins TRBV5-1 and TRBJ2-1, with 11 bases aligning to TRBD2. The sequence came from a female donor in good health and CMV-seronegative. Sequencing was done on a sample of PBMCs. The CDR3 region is CASSLTGTSGSSYNEQFF. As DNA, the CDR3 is TGCGCCAGCAGCTTGACGGGGACTAGCGGAAGCTCCTACAATGAGCAGTTCTTC.